This T cell receptor beta chain was recovered during a study of blood T cell repertoires in COVID-19. Study processing details: By means of reference gene primer amplification, nucleated cell counts were estimated. Profiling relied on immunoSEQ multiplex PCR, and the TCRdb table lists in-frame clones only, not all of them. V and J calls and clone size are copied from that table; D and trimming were computed from the DNA. The repertoire has around 130,000 clones, more than 85% of them found once; the top ten carry around 19%. The length of the CDR3 is 15 residues. Looked up from germline, CDR1 is SGHVS and CDR2 is FQNEAQ. Trimming shortened V by 2 bases and J by 7 bases, and 17 bases separated the two germline ends.

The V gene is TRBV7-8, the J gene TRBJ2-5; the D gene is possibly TRBD2 (5 bases). The sequenced material came from peripheral blood. The sequence came from a man aged 50 to 60 with active or convalescent COVID-19. CDR3 sequence reads: CASSLYAAYRGTQYF. The CDR3 DNA is TGTGCCAGCAGCTTATATGCGGCCTACCGGGGGACCCAGTACTTC.